This TCR beta chain was recorded in a study of control samples from healthy donors and cancer patients. This CDR3 comprises 13 residues. CDR1 SNHLY and CDR2 FYNNEI come from the germline V gene. V shed 6 bases and J shed 6 bases, with 12 bases lying between them. TCRdb's table, derived via immunoSEQ multiplex PCR, lists solely in-frame clones and lacks some. Among tens of thousands of clones, roughly 90% were seen once, and the ten largest hold approximately 5.5%. This chain links TRBV2 with TRBJ1-5, with no clear D. The sequenced material came from PBMCs. The sequence derives from a man between 60 and 75 years old with colorectal cancer. The CDR3 here is CASRYSAGQPQHF. Here the CDR3 DNA reads TGTGCCAGCAGGTACAGCGCCGGTCAGCCCCAGCATTTT.